These 9 T cell receptor beta chains originate from one sample sequenced in a study of OX40 agonist ivuxolimab in advanced cancers. Library preparation was by the immunoSEQ multiplex PCR assay. Sourced from immuneACCESS, this table was stored by TCRdb with only in-frame sequences that have V and J called. A share of the clones is absent; for the studies checked, an unresolved V gene accounts for under half, and the remainder has no known explanation. This sample comprises 80,000 or so clones, around 92% of them detected only once. The ten largest clonotypes hold 2.5% of the sample. The sequenced sample was CD4+ or CD8+ T cells sorted from blood, obtained in a trial of the OX40 agonist ivuxolimab. Receptors were obtained from an adult with an advanced solid tumor such as melanoma, head and neck, liver or kidney cancer.

The genes are TRBV6-1 and TRBJ1-5, with 8 nucleotides matching TRBD1. Trimming at V came to 3 bases and at J to 0 bases, leaving 4 bases not matched to a gene. This CDR3 has 16 residues. The germline gives CDR1 MNHNS, CDR2 SASEGT. In DNA form, the CDR3 reads TGTGCCAGCAGTGATTGGACAGGGTATAGCAATCAGCCCCAGCATTTT. Translated: CASSDWTGYSNQPQHF.

The genes are TRBV28 and TRBJ2-7; 14 positions agree with TRBD2. This CDR3 region has 16 residues. The germline V gene encodes CDR1 MDHEN and CDR2 SYDVKM. Trimming at V came to 3 bases and at J to 3 bases, leaving 4 bases not matched to a gene. The DNA of the CDR3 is TGTGCCAGCAGTTTCCGGACTAGCGGGAGGATCTACGAGCAGTACTTC. Translated, it gives CASSFRTSGRIYEQYF.

This clone came up once. V is TRBV5-6 and J is TRBJ1-1; 7 bases match TRBD1. The CDR3 spans 12 residues. CDR1 is SGHDT, CDR2 YYEEEE, per germline. J gave up 11 bases and V 1 base, and 5 bases lay outside the gene matches. CDR3 DNA: TGTGCCAGCAGCTTGTTTGACAGGGAGGCTTTCTTT. Encoded protein: CASSLFDREAFF.

The chain recombines TRBV5-1 with TRBJ2-7, with a weak D call TRBD2 (5 bases). The CDR3 has 14 residues. Trimming cost V 2 bases and J 1 base, with 10 bases left between them. Germline V gives CDR1 SGHRS, CDR2 YFSETQ. CDR3 amino acids: CASSFNGNSYEQYF. The DNA of the CDR3 is TGCGCCAGCAGCTTCAACGGGAATTCCTACGAGCAGTACTTC. Drawing the rest from reference TRBV5-1 and TRBJ2-7, the complete variable domain is KAGVTQTPRYLIKTRGQQVTLSCSPISGHRSVSWYQQTPGQGLQFLFEYFSETQRNKGNFPGRFSGRQFSNSRSEMNVSTLELGDSALYLCASSFNGNSYEQYFGPGTRLTVT.

This clone has just a few counts. This rearrangement joins TRBV10-3 to TRBJ1-2, with TRBD1 as a possible D gene (5 bases). The CDR3 length is 15 residues. Germline loops: CDR1 ENHRY, CDR2 SYGVKD. V was shortened by 2 bases and J by 6 bases, with 16 bases between the two germline ends. The chain's CDR3 is CAISEQFQGLDGYTF. The CDR3 DNA reads TGTGCCATCAGTGAGCAGTTCCAGGGACTCGATGGCTACACCTTC.

This clone has only one observation. This specimen includes other DNA sequences encoding the same CDR3. The chain has TRBV28 and TRBJ2-7, with D maybe TRBD1 (5 bases). From germline, CDR1 is MDHEN and CDR2 SYDVKM. With 4 bases removed from V and 3 bases from J, the gap between germline ends came to 7 bases. The CDR3 runs to 12 residues. CDR3 residues: CASSWGVYEQYF. The CDR3 coding sequence is TGTGCCAGCAGTTGGGGCGTCTACGAGCAGTACTTC. The full variable domain, its missing parts supplied by reference TRBV28 and TRBJ2-7, is DVKVTQSSRYLVKRTGEKVFLECVQDMDHENMFWYRQDPGLGLRLIYFSYDVKMKEKGDIPEGYSVSREKKERFSLILESASTNQTSMYLCASSWGVYEQYFGPGTRLTVT.

This chain uses TRBV28 with TRBJ1-2; D is unclear. The V end was cut by 8 bases, the J end by 4 bases, with 17 bases between. The length of the CDR3 is 14 residues. Germline CDR1 is MDHEN and CDR2 is SYDVKM. CDR3 DNA: TGTGCCAGCTTAACCCGGCGGGCCTTCTATGGCTACACCTTC. Protein product: CASLTRRAFYGYTF.

V gene TRBV27 combines with J gene TRBJ2-3, with a weak D call TRBD1 (6 bases). Trimming took 6 bases from V and 4 from J, leaving 20 bases between them. Germline values: CDR1 MNHEY, CDR2 SMNVEV (reference sequence). The CDR3 consists of 16 residues. CDR3 protein: CASRPPSEGEADTQYF. The CDR3 region has the DNA TGTGCCAGCAGGCCGCCCTCCGAGGGGGAAGCAGATACGCAGTATTTT.

The chain carries TRBV6-1 and TRBJ1-4; 7 nucleotides match TRBD1. The CDR3 has 15 amino acids. Germline trimming cut 6 bases from V and 6 bases from J; bases unmatched to any gene: 10. Germline loops: CDR1 MNHNS, CDR2 SASEGT. CDR3 coding DNA: TGTGCCAGCAGCCTAAGAGGGGGCCCCTATGAAAAACTGTTTTTT. Translation: CASSLRGGPYEKLFF.